This TCR beta chain derives from a study of OX40 agonist ivuxolimab in advanced cancers. With regard to the full study: Ivuxolimab was an agonistic, fully human IgG2 monoclonal antibody directed against OX40 (CD134), a costimulatory receptor. Prior anti-PD-1, anti-PD-L1 or anti-CTLA-4 therapy was permitted, and checkpoint inhibitors had been received by 30% to 40% of dose-escalation patients. Partial responses occurred in three dose-escalation patients: two with cutaneous melanoma and one with hepatocellular carcinoma. A male proportion of 70% to 90% and a mean age of approximately 55 years, ranging from about 23 to 79, were recorded for the dose-escalation cohort. Intravenous ivuxolimab was administered to patients every 2 weeks at six dose levels: 0.01, 0.1, 0.3, 1.5, 3 and 10 mg/kg. Of the roughly 51 patients in dose escalation, about 20 had hepatocellular carcinoma, around 15 had melanoma, 9 had renal cell carcinoma and 9 had head and neck cancer. Peripheral TCRbeta sequencing was intended to test whether TCR sequence diversity was altered and clonal T-cell expansion was caused by ivuxolimab. The paper reports the monotherapy dose-escalation portion (N of about 52 patients) of the phase I ivuxolimab trial.

Genomic DNA was extracted from sorted cells for sequencing of the TCRbeta CDR3 region. The immunoSEQ Assay was used for sequencing of TCRbeta CDR3 regions. The table was pulled from immuneACCESS by TCRdb, which kept in-frame rearrangements only. Such tables lose some clones; where checked, under half of the loss comes from unresolved V genes, and the rest has no known cause. The sample data list 23,000 or so clones, and about 88% of these were observed just once. The ten most abundant clones make up about a third of the sample. The trial excluded patients who had a history of autoimmune disease or who were on systemic immunosuppression. Peripheral blood for TCR sequencing was collected from all dose cohorts at baseline, on cycle 4 day 1, and on cycle 7 day 1. Samples were obtained from an open-label, multicenter, first-in-human phase I dose-escalation trial of ivuxolimab. Adults with locally advanced or metastatic head and neck squamous cell, hepatocellular, melanoma or renal cell carcinoma were enrolled in the trial. Before TCR sequencing, CD4+ and CD8+ T cells were separately sorted from peripheral blood.

Measured from the cysteine to the phenylalanine, the CDR3 is 15 residues long. Of all the DNA, just the CDR3 is kept, 45 bases in frame from base 1. Sequences SGHTA (CDR1) and FQGNSA (CDR2) are obtained from the germline V gene. V is shortened by 1 base, J by 4 bases, and the region joining them spans 13 bases. Regarding this clone: It has no known antigen specificity. The record has no base qualities; no much larger clone is one base away.

The paper as a whole reports these results and caveats: After ivuxolimab, more expanded clones were found on average in CD8+ T cells than in CD4+ T cells. At doses of 0.1 to 3.0 mg/kg, clonal expansion of both CD4+ and CD8+ blood T cells was observed from baseline to week 6. Partial responders in the 0.1-3.0 mg/kg groups had among the lowest normalized peripheral clonal expansion, especially among CD8+ T cells. Antigen specificity was not determined for the clonally expanded peripheral T cells. Low levels of normalized T-cell clonal expansion were also shown by some nonresponding patients.

This chain joins TRBV7-2 to TRBJ1-2; the D gene cannot be resolved reliably. This clonotype originated in an adult with an advanced solid tumor such as melanoma, head and neck, liver or kidney cancer. The specimen comprised CD4+ or CD8+ T cells sorted from blood, sampled in a trial of the OX40 agonist ivuxolimab. The DNA sequence follows: TGTGCCAGCAGCTTAGATCTCCACCCTACCTATGGCTACACCTTC. Translation gives CASSLDLHPTYGYTF.